These 10 T cell receptor beta chains came from one sample sequenced in a study of T cell responses to AZD1222 COVID-19 vaccine. The repertoire was sequenced with immunoSEQ multiplex PCR; TCRdb's copy has only in-frame clones and lacks some. The sample yields roughly 170,000 clones, 85% to 95% seen once. This specimen was peripheral blood, taken 28 days after the second AZD1222 dose. Receptors originate from an adult who received the AZD1222 COVID-19 vaccine.

The chain has TRBV5-4 and TRBJ1-2; D call uncertain. CDR1 and CDR2 (germline): SGHNT, YYREEE (reference sequence). The CDR3 has 15 amino acids. The V and J ends lost 0 bases and 4 bases respectively, with 13 bases between them. The CDR3 bases are TGTGCCAGCAGCTTGGTTTCCGGGCTTAGCTATGGCTACACCTTC. This translates into CASSLVSGLSYGYTF.

This chain joins TRBV19 and TRBJ2-7, with D possibly being TRBD2 (5 bases). V lost 5 bases and J lost 3, with 41 bases in between. The germline V gene has CDR1 LNHDA and CDR2 SQIVND (reference sequence). The CDR3 consists of 23 residues. This CDR3 is CASSSPDCVSGLSPGPTYYEQYF. CDR3 bases: TGTGCCAGTAGTTCACCAGATTGTGTCTCGGGGTTGTCCCCGGGCCCTACTTACTACGAGCAGTACTTC. Combining the CDR3 with reference TRBV19 and TRBJ2-7 gives the whole variable domain DGGITQSPKYLFRKEGQNVTLSCEQNLNHDAMYWYRQDPGQGLRLIYYSQIVNDFQKGDIAEGYSVSREKKESFPLTVTSAQKNPTAFYLCASSSPDCVSGLSPGPTYYEQYFGPGTRLTVT.

The chain carries TRBV7-2 and TRBJ1-4; D is undetermined. V was shortened by 2 bases and J by 4 bases, with 5 bases between the two germline ends. This CDR3 has 13 residues. CDR1 is SGHTA and CDR2 is FQGNSA in the germline V gene. The CDR3 coding sequence is TGTGCCAGCAGCTTAATCTTTAATGAAAAACTGTTTTTT. It translates to CASSLIFNEKLFF.

This rearrangement joins TRBV5-1 to TRBJ2-3, with 7 positions matching TRBD2. The J segment lost 5 bases and the V segment lost 2 bases, leaving 5 bases of the junction unmatched. The germline CDR1 and CDR2 sequences are SGHRS and YFSETQ. The CDR3 is made up of 14 amino acids. The DNA for the CDR3 is TGCGCCAGCAGCTTCCGGACGGGAGGAGATACGCAGTATTTT. Residues: CASSFRTGGDTQYF.

This clone is a singleton in its sample. The chain combines TRBV30 with TRBJ1-1; D possibly corresponds to TRBD1 (5 bases). The V end was cut by 3 bases, the J end by 1 base, with 12 bases between. Germline CDR1 is GTSNPN and CDR2 is SVGIG (reference sequence). This CDR3 contains 14 residues. CDR3 nucleotide sequence: TGTGCCTGGAGCGGGGGGATACAGAACACTGAAGCTTTCTTT. It is translated as CAWSGGIQNTEAFF.

This chain connects TRBV19 to TRBJ2-1; D gene uncertain. CDR1 and CDR2 from the germline V gene are LNHDA and SQIVND (reference sequence). The CDR3 runs 13 residues. V was clipped by 6 bases and J by 9 bases, with 15 bases between them. CDR3 DNA sequence: TGTGCCAGTAGGGAAGAGGCGTACGGTGAGCAGTTCTTC. This encodes CASREEAYGEQFF.

The chain employs TRBV11-2 and TRBJ1-1, with D perhaps TRBD1 (5 bases). Trimming pared 5 bases from V and 7 bases from J, leaving 20 bases between. The length of the CDR3 is 15 residues. Germline V lookup: CDR1 SGHAT, CDR2 FQNNGV. The CDR3 spells CASSRSPQGRNEAFF. The CDR3 nucleotides read TGTGCCAGCAGCAGAAGCCCGCAGGGTCGAAATGAAGCTTTCTTT.

The CDR3 DNA reads TGTGCCAGCAGAACAGGCGACACAGATACGCAGTATTTT. Translation: CASRTGDTDTQYF. The V call is TRBV6-6, the J call TRBJ2-3; possible D gene TRBD1, 5 bases. V lost 6 bases to trimming and J lost 2 bases, with 9 bases between them. The CDR3 contains 13 residues. Germline loops: CDR1 MNHNY, CDR2 SVGAGI (reference sequence).

The chain links TRBV28 to TRBJ2-7; maybe TRBD1 (5 bases). The V end was cut by 5 bases, the J end by 5 bases, with 7 bases between. From germline, CDR1 is MDHEN and CDR2 SYDVKM. The length of the CDR3 is 11 residues. CDR3 loop: CASSPRDEQYF. Written as DNA, the CDR3 is TGTGCCAGCAGTCCCAGGGACGAGCAGTACTTC. Variable domain in full (rest from reference TRBV28 and TRBJ2-7): DVKVTQSSRYLVKRTGEKVFLECVQDMDHENMFWYRQDPGLGLRLIYFSYDVKMKEKGDIPEGYSVSREKKERFSLILESASTNQTSMYLCASSPRDEQYFGPGTRLTVT.

The chain's CDR3 is CATTTTVSSGNTIYF. In DNA form, the CDR3 reads TGTGCCACCACTACGACAGTGAGCTCTGGAAACACCATATATTTT. V and J are TRBV24-1 and TRBJ1-3; perhaps TRBD1 as D (5 bases). Trimming pared 8 bases from V and 0 bases from J, leaving 13 bases between. CDR1 KGHDR and CDR2 SFDVKD come from the germline V gene. This CDR3 region has 15 residues.